Described below is a single T cell receptor (beta chain) sequence and its context. There are 13 residues in the CDR3. The V and J ends lost 3 bases and 11 bases respectively, with 16 bases between them. The germline gives CDR1 SGHTA, CDR2 FQGTGA. This specimen belongs to a study of OX40 agonist ivuxolimab in advanced cancers. For the study at large: Hepatocellular carcinoma, melanoma, renal cell or head and neck cancer affected the dose-escalation patients.

Repertoires were generated with immunoSEQ multiplex PCR, while TCRdb's copy carries only in-frame clones and drops some. The sample has roughly 75,000 clones, about 86% seen once. This TCR derives from an adult with an advanced solid tumor such as melanoma, head and neck, liver or kidney cancer. The sequenced sample was CD4+ or CD8+ T cells sorted from blood, obtained in a trial of the OX40 agonist ivuxolimab. This sequence joins TRBV7-3 and TRBJ1-1; D is ambiguous. CDR3 sequence (DNA): TGTGCCAGCAGCTTGAGGCAGCCTGATTGGGCTTTCTTT. Amino acids: CASSLRQPDWAFF.